Shown below are 30 T cell receptor beta chains from a single sample sequenced in a study of molecular identifiers for immune sequencing clone quantification. TCRdb re-called the PCR reads with MiXCR, one entry per CDR3 protein. The table has roughly 9,700 distinct CDR3 sequences, more than 15% seen once; the top ten hold approximately 1.7%. The sample comprised naive CD8+ T cells from blood, with Jurkat cell RNA spiked in. Subset specified: FACS-sorted CD8+CD4-CCR7+CD45RA+ naive T cells. All receptors derive from a human donor in good health. Some libraries in this study had Jurkat cell RNA spiked in.

Turning to this clonotype: A single base separates this from a much larger clone, so it may be a read error. This chain links TRBV28 with TRBJ1-5; tentative D call: TRBD1 (5 bases). This CDR3 has 16 amino acids. Germline V CDR1 and CDR2: MDHEN, SYDVKM. Trimming removed 8 bases from V and 2 bases from J, with 19 bases in between. This CDR3 is CASGSMWRDGNQPQHF. CDR3 sequence (DNA): TGTGCCAGCGGTTCCATGTGGAGGGACGGCAATCAGCCCCAGCATTTT.

A word on this clonotype: One base away lies a much larger clone, so this may be a sequencing read error. V and J are TRBV12-3 or TRBV12-4 and TRBJ2-3; unclear D gene. The end of the DNA is better explained by TRBJ1-5, so the J call may be wrong. The CDR3 contains 13 residues. Written as DNA, the CDR3 is TGTGCCAGCAGTTTTTTGTCCACAGATACGCAGCATTTT. Encoded protein: CASSFLSTDTQHF.

The CDR3 spells CATSDLTGDSHPINEKLFF. Here the CDR3 DNA reads TGTGCCACCAGTGATTTGACCGGGGACAGCCATCCCATTAATGAAAAACTGTTTTTT. The chain recombines TRBV24-1 with TRBJ1-4; 7 bases are a match to TRBD1. The CDR3 has 19 residues. With 0 bases clipped from V and 4 bases from J, the junction kept 13 bases outside the gene matches. The V gene's germline CDR1 is KGHDR and CDR2 SFDVKD.

This clonotype was detected ten times or more. The chain combines TRBV7-9 with TRBJ2-5; D gene unclear. Trimming removed 7 bases from V and 4 bases from J, with 10 bases in between. The CDR3 length is 12 residues. CDR1 and CDR2 (germline): SEHNR, FQNEAQ (reference sequence). CDR3 nucleotides: TGTGCCAGCAACAATAACCGAGAGACCCAGTACTTC. Its translation is CASNNNRETQYF.

This clonotype is medium-sized within its sample. V gene TRBV20-1 combines with J gene TRBJ2-7; 9 bases map to TRBD2. Germline V gives CDR1 DFQATT, CDR2 SNEGSKA (reference sequence). The CDR3 is 16 amino acids. V was clipped by 0 bases and J by 4 bases; unmatched bases: 10. The CDR3 bases are TGCAGTGCTAGAGATTTGACTAGCGGAAATCTGTACGAGCAGTACTTC. This sequence encodes CSARDLTSGNLYEQYF.

This clonotype was recorded many times. This chain connects TRBV24-1 to TRBJ2-7; 7 bases are shared with TRBD1. Trimming took 4 bases from V and 3 from J; bases not matched to a gene: 5. CDR1 KGHDR and CDR2 SFDVKD come from the germline V gene. This CDR3 contains 14 residues. CDR3 in amino acids: CATSDPGQHYEQYF. Written as DNA, the CDR3 is TGTGCCACCAGTGACCCGGGACAGCACTACGAGCAGTACTTC.

This clonotype was picked up many times. V and J are TRBV4-1 and TRBJ2-7; TRBD1 or TRBD2 may be the D gene (7 bases each). Trimming cost V 3 bases and J 1 base, with 13 bases left between them. The germline V gene has CDR1 MGHRA and CDR2 YSYEKL. The CDR3 extends over 15 amino acids. The CDR3 region has the DNA TGCGCCAGCAGCCATTCAGGGGGGGGGTCCTACGAGCAGTACTTC. Amino acid sequence: CASSHSGGGSYEQYF.

This clonotype counts as medium-sized. The rearrangement uses TRBV7-6 and TRBJ1-1; the D is unclear. With 7 bases removed from V and 4 bases from J, the gap between germline ends came to 10 bases. The CDR3 is 12 amino acids. CDR1 SGHVS and CDR2 FNYEAQ come from the germline V gene. In DNA, the CDR3 is TGTGCCAGCACCAACCAGCCCACTGAAGCTTTCTTT. Its translation: CASTNQPTEAFF.

As concerns this clonotype: The junction departs from germline at one end; a sequencing error may be responsible. V usage is TRBV11-2 and J usage is TRBJ2-3, with 7 bases fitting TRBD2. This CDR3 is 16 amino acids long. The germline CDR1 and CDR2 sequences are SGHAT and FQNNGV. CDR3 nucleotide sequence: TGTGTCAGCAGTTACCCCCAGGGAGGGCCCGGCGATACGCAGTACTTT. This encodes CVSSYPQGGPGDTQYF.

In its sample, this clonotype is medium-sized. The gene calls are TRBV29-1 and TRBJ2-3; 9 positions agree with TRBD2. Germline values: CDR1 SQVTM, CDR2 ANQGSEA. Trimming cost V 7 bases and J 2 bases; bases outside gene matches: 13. The CDR3 loop spans 16 amino acids. The CDR3 nucleotides are TGCAGCGCCCCGGGGGGTAGCGGGAGTTCCACAGATACGCAGTATTTT. This gives the protein CSAPGGSGSSTDTQYF.

At least ten counts were recorded for this clonotype. The chain joins TRBV2 to TRBJ2-7; D perhaps matches TRBD2 (6 bases). CDR1 is SNHLY, CDR2 FYNNEI, per germline. Deletions cut 7 bases from V and 2 bases from J, with 15 bases between. CDR3 size: 14 residues. CDR3 in amino acids: CASTEEGLAYEQYF. The CDR3 DNA follows: TGTGCCAGCACCGAGGAGGGTTTAGCCTACGAGCAGTACTTC.

Details on this clonotype: Being one base from a much bigger clone, this may be a read error. The J gene is TRBJ2-5, the V gene TRBV5-4, with a possible D match to TRBD1 (5 bases). The V end was cut by 5 bases, the J end by 0 bases, with 11 bases between. The length of the CDR3 is 14 residues. The germline CDR1 and CDR2 sequences are SGHNT and YYREEE (reference sequence). The CDR3, as DNA: TGTGCCAGCAGATGTGACAGTAACCAAGAGACCCAGTACTTC. It specifies CASRCDSNQETQYF.

Of note for this clonotype: Lacking the conserved final phenylalanine or tryptophan, this CDR3 likely reflects a read error. The genes are TRBV7-9 and TRBJ1-5, with TRBD1 matching 8 bases. Germline V CDR1 and CDR2: SEHNR, FQNEAQ (reference sequence). V shed 4 bases, J shed 5 bases, and the junction held 7 bases outside the gene matches. The CDR3 runs to 15 residues. CDR3 in DNA: TGTGCCAGCAGCTCGGACAGGGAAGTCGATCAGCCCCAGCATTCT. Amino acid sequence: CASSSDREVDQPQHS.

In regard to this clonotype: The junction does not match germline at one end; this may be a read error. The chain uses TRBV13 and TRBJ1-1; D might be TRBD1 (5 bases). Germline CDR1 reads PRHDT; CDR2 reads FYEKMQ (reference sequence). The CDR3 consists of 16 residues. The CDR3 loop is CASSLGSAGRCTEASF. CDR3 nucleotide sequence: TGTGCCAGCAGCTTAGGCTCGGCAGGGCGGTGCACTGAAGCTTCCTTT.

Worth noting for this clonotype: Germline and junction disagree at one end, which may indicate a read error. The chain joins TRBV7-9 to TRBJ1-1, with D possibly TRBD1 on 6 matching bases. Germline V gene data show CDR1 as SEHNR and CDR2 as FQNEAQ (reference sequence). The CDR3 spans 16 residues. The CDR3 protein is CASTLSTGTKDTGAFF. For the CDR3, the DNA is TGTGCCAGCACGCTCTCCACCGGGACAAAGGACACTGGAGCTTTCTTT.

This clonotype was picked up many times. The chain is built from TRBV30 and TRBJ2-7; 7 bases line up with TRBD2. CDR1 and CDR2 from the germline V gene are GTSNPN and SVGIG (reference sequence). V gave up 1 base and J gave up 4 bases; unmatched junction bases: 1. The CDR3 sequence is 12 residues long. In nucleotides, the CDR3 is TGTGCCTGGAGTGCTAGCGGTTACGAGCAGTACTTC. Protein product: CAWSASGYEQYF.

By share, this clonotype counts as medium-sized (0.01 to 0.1%). V usage is TRBV28 and J usage is TRBJ1-4, with D perhaps matching TRBD1 (6 bases). This CDR3 is 16 amino acids long. Germline V gene lookup returns CDR1 MDHEN and CDR2 SYDVKM. V was shortened by 2 bases and J by 4 bases, with 14 bases between the two germline ends. The chain's CDR3 is CASSLGGGGVNEKLFF. CDR3 bases: TGTGCCAGCAGTTTAGGGGGGGGCGGCGTTAATGAAAAACTGTTTTTT.

Many counts were recorded for this clonotype. In DNA, the CDR3 is TGTGCCAGCAGCCCGAGCGGGGCCTCCTACGAGCAGTACTTC. This translates into CASSPSGASYEQYF. The rearrangement links TRBV9 to TRBJ2-7; 7 bases match TRBD2. Trimming at V came to 4 bases and at J to 0 bases, leaving 4 bases not matched to a gene. The CDR3 has 14 amino acids. Germline V lookup: CDR1 SGDLS, CDR2 YYNGEE.

The chain is built from TRBV4-2 and TRBJ2-3, with 9 bases lining up with TRBD2. The length of the CDR3 is 18 residues. With V trimmed by 0 bases and J by 4 bases, 11 bases remained unmatched. Germline-derived CDR1 and CDR2 are LGHNA and YNFKEQ. The CDR3 DNA reads TGTGCCAGCAGCCAAGATCTCCTGGTAGCGGGAGTCGCAGATACGCAGTATTTT. The encoded protein is CASSQDLLVAGVADTQYF.

By share, this clonotype counts as medium-sized. V is TRBV27 and J is TRBJ1-2; 12 bases fit TRBD1. Germline trimming cut 5 bases from V and 7 bases from J; bases unmatched to any gene: 5. Germline CDR1 MNHEY, CDR2 SMNVEV (reference sequence). This CDR3 spans 14 amino acids. CDR3 DNA sequence: TGTGCCAGCAGTGGGGGACAGGGGGCTAGTGGCTACACCTTC. It yields the protein CASSGGQGASGYTF.

This clonotype was detected many times. The gene calls are TRBV2 and TRBJ2-5, with D possibly TRBD2 on 6 matching bases. Germline values: CDR1 SNHLY, CDR2 FYNNEI. V shed 6 bases and J shed 2 bases, with 28 bases lying between them. The CDR3 spans 19 residues. CDR3: CASREGGTYLLAKQETQYF. The CDR3 DNA sequence: TGTGCCAGCAGGGAGGGTGGGACTTACCTCCTAGCGAAACAAGAGACCCAGTACTTC.

About this clonotype: This clone may be a read error of a much larger clone one base away. This chain connects TRBV20-1 to TRBJ1-5; 10 bases are a match to TRBD1. The CDR3 runs 15 residues. From germline, CDR1 is DFQATT and CDR2 SNEGSKA (reference sequence). The CDR3 sequence is CSATESGQGFQPQLF. The CDR3 DNA is TGCAGTGCCACTGAGTCGGGACAGGGGTTTCAGCCCCAGCTTTTT.

As concerns this clonotype: Given a much more abundant clone one base away, this may be a read error. V and J are TRBV9 and TRBJ1-6; a possible D gene is TRBD1 (6 bases). V gave up 1 base and J gave up 7 bases, with 15 bases separating them. The CDR3 is 16 amino acids. CDR1 is SGDLS and CDR2 is YYNGEE in the germline V gene. CDR3 DNA sequence: TGTGCCAGCAGCGTAACCAACAGGGTTGGAAATTCACCCCTCCACTTT. This sequence encodes CASSVTNRVGNSPLHF.

This chain connects TRBV5-1 to TRBJ1-5; D might be TRBD1 (6 bases). There are 16 residues in the CDR3. V was shortened by 5 bases and J by 7 bases, with 22 bases between the two germline ends. Germline-derived CDR1 and CDR2 are SGHRS and YFSETQ. This chain's CDR3 is CASSFYRERSDQPQHF. DNA for the CDR3: TGCGCCAGCAGTTTTTACAGGGAGCGCAGCGACCAGCCCCAGCATTTT. Full variable domain (outside the CDR3, taken from reference TRBV5-1 and TRBJ1-5): KAGVTQTPRYLIKTRGQQVTLSCSPISGHRSVSWYQQTPGQGLQFLFEYFSETQRNKGNFPGRFSGRQFSNSRSEMNVSTLELGDSALYLCASSFYRERSDQPQHFGDGTRLSIL.

By share, this clonotype ranks as medium-sized. This rearrangement joins TRBV6-6 to TRBJ2-3; D gene unclear. V lost 6 bases and J lost 2, with 15 bases in between. The germline gives CDR1 MNHNY, CDR2 SVGAGI (reference sequence). This CDR3 comprises 15 residues. The CDR3 coding sequence is TGTGCCAGCAGCCCCCTCCGCAGACTCACAGATACGCAGTATTTT. This translates into CASSPLRRLTDTQYF.

This clonotype is medium-sized. The rearrangement links TRBV7-8 to TRBJ2-7; tentatively, D is TRBD1 or TRBD2 (5 bases each). Germline CDR1 reads SGHVS; CDR2 reads FQNEAQ. V was trimmed by 4 bases and J by 3 bases, leaving 19 bases between them. CDR3 size: 16 residues. CDR3 sequence reads: CASSSRRWDGDYEQYF. CDR3 sequence (DNA): TGTGCCAGCAGCTCTAGGCGTTGGGACGGGGACTACGAGCAGTACTTC. Variable domain in full (rest from reference TRBV7-8 and TRBJ2-7): GAGVSQSPRYKVAKRGQDVALRCDPISGHVSLFWYQQALGQGPEFLTYFQNEAQLDKSGLPSDRFFAERPEGSVSTLKIQRTQQEDSAVYLCASSSRRWDGDYEQYFGPGTRLTVT.

There are many counts of this clonotype. The rearrangement links TRBV12-3 or TRBV12-4 to TRBJ2-2; the D gene could be TRBD1 or TRBD2 (6 bases each). This CDR3 has 18 residues. The V end lost 1 base, the J end lost 3 bases, and 18 bases lay between the germline ends. In nucleotides, the CDR3 is TGTGCCAGCAGTTTAGGCTTTCGGGGGCGTGCGGACACCGGGGAGCTGTTTTTT. Its protein is CASSLGFRGRADTGELFF.

This clonotype was recorded a few times. The chain couples TRBV7-9 to TRBJ2-1; D not resolved. In germline, CDR1 is SEHNR, CDR2 FQNEAQ (reference sequence). Trimming shortened V by 7 bases and J by 0 bases, and 13 bases separated the two germline ends. The CDR3 spans 15 residues. CDR3: CASISGSNSYNEQFF. In nucleotides, the CDR3 is TGTGCCAGCATCTCTGGAAGTAACTCCTACAATGAGCAGTTCTTC.

In this sample, this clonotype is medium-sized. The V gene is TRBV19, the J gene TRBJ1-1, with TRBD1 matching 7 bases. Germline CDR1 is LNHDA and CDR2 is SQIVND (reference sequence). The CDR3 has 15 residues. Trimming at V came to 2 bases and at J to 2 bases, leaving 5 bases not matched to a gene. CDR3 DNA sequence: TGTGCCAGTAGTATATTTGCAGGGGGAAACACTGAAGCTTTCTTT. Translated, it gives CASSIFAGGNTEAFF.

The chain employs TRBV11-2 and TRBJ2-7; TRBD2 is a possible D gene (5 bases). The CDR3 is 13 residues long. Germline CDR1 reads SGHAT; CDR2 reads FQNNGV. Trimming removed 1 base from V and 5 bases from J, with 9 bases in between. CDR3 DNA: TGTGCCAGCAGCTTAGTCGGGGTGGACGAGCAGTACTTC. Its translation: CASSLVGVDEQYF.